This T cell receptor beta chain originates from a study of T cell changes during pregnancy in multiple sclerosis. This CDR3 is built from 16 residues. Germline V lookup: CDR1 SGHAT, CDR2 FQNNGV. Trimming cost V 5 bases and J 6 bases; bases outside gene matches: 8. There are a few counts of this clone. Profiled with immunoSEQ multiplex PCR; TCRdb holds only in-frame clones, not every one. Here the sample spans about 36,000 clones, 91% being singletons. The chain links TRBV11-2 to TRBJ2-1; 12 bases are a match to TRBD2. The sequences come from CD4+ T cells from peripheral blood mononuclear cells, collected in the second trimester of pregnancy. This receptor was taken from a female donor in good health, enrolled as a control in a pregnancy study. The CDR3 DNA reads TGTGCCAGCAGCCAGCGACTAGCGGGGGACTCCAATGAGCAGTTCTTC. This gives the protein CASSQRLAGDSNEQFF.